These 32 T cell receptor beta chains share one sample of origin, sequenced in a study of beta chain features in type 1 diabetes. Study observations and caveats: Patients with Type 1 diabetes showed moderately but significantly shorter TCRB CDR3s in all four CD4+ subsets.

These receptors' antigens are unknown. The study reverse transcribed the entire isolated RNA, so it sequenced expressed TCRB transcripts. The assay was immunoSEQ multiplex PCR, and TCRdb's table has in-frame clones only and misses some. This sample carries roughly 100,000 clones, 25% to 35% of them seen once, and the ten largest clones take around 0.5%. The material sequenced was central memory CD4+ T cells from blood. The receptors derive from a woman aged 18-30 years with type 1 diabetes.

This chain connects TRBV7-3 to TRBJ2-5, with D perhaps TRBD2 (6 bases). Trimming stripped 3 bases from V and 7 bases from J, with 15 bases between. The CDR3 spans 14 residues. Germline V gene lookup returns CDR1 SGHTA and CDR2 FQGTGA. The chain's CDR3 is CASSLTVPEGTQYF. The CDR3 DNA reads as TGTGCCAGCAGCTTGACAGTCCCGGAGGGGACCCAGTACTTC. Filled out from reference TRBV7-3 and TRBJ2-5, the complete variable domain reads GAGVSQTPSNKVTEKGKYVELRCDPISGHTALYWYRQSLGQGPEFLIYFQGTGAADDSGLPNDRFFAVRPEGSVSTLKIQRTERGDSAVYLCASSLTVPEGTQYFGPGTRLLVL.

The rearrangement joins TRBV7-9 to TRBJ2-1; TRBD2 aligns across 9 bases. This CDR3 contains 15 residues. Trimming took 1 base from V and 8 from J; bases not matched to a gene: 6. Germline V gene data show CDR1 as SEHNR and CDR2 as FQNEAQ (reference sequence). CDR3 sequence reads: CASSLGVSGSYEQFF. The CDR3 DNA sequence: TGTGCCAGCAGCTTAGGTGTTAGCGGGAGCTATGAGCAGTTCTTC. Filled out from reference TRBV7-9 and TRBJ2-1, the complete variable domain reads DTGVSQNPRHKITKRGQNVTFRCDPISEHNRLYWYRQTLGQGPEFLTYFQNEAQLEKSRLLSDRFSAERPKGSFSTLEIQRTEQGDSAMYLCASSLGVSGSYEQFFGPGTRLTVL.

CDR3 in amino acids: CAISEGTVITEAFF. Here the CDR3 DNA reads TGTGCCATCAGTGAAGGGACAGTTATCACTGAAGCTTTCTTT. J is TRBJ1-1 and V is TRBV10-3, with 7 bases identical to TRBD1. This CDR3 region has 14 residues. With 3 bases clipped from V and 4 bases from J, the junction kept 5 bases outside the gene matches. Germline-derived CDR1 and CDR2 are ENHRY and SYGVKD.

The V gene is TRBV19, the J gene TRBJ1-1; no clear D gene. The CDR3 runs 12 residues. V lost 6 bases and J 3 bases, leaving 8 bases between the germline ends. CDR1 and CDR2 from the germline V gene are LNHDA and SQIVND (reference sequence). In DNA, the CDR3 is TGTGCCAGTAGATCGGGGTACACTGAAGCTTTCTTT. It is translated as CASRSGYTEAFF.

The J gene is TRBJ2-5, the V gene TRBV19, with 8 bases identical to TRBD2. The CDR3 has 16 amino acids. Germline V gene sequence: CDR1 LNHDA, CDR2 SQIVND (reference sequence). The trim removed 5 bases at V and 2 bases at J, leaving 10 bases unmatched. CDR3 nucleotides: TGTGCCAGTAGTGGGGGACTAGGGTGGCAACAAGAGACCCAGTACTTC. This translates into CASSGGLGWQQETQYF. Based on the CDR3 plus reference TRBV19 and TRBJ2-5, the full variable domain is DGGITQSPKYLFRKEGQNVTLSCEQNLNHDAMYWYRQDPGQGLRLIYYSQIVNDFQKGDIAEGYSVSREKKESFPLTVTSAQKNPTAFYLCASSGGLGWQQETQYFGPGTRLLVL.

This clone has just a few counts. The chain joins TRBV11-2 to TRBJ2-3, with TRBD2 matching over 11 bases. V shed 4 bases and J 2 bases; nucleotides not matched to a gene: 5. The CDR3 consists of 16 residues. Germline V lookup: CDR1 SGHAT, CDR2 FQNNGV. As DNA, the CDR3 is TGTGCCAGCAGCTCAATGACTAGCGGGATCACAGATACGCAGTATTTT. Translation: CASSSMTSGITDTQYF. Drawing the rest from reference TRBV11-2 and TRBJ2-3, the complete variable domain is EAGVAQSPRYKIIEKRQSVAFWCNPISGHATLYWYQQILGQGPKLLIQFQNNGVVDDSQLPKDRFSAERLKGVDSTLKIQPAKLEDSAVYLCASSSMTSGITDTQYFGPGTRLTVL.

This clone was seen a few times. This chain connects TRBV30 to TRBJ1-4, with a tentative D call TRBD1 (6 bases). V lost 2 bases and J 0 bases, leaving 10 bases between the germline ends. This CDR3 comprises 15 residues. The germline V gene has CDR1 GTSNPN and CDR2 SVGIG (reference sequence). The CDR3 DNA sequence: TGTGCCTGGAGTACCGGACAGACAACTAATGAAAAACTGTTTTTT. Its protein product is CAWSTGQTTNEKLFF.

CDR3 region: CASSVFDSSGNTIYF. The DNA for the CDR3 is TGTGCCAGCAGCGTCTTCGACAGCTCTGGAAACACCATATATTTT. The chain carries TRBV9 and TRBJ1-3; the D gene is possibly TRBD1 (5 bases). There are 15 residues in the CDR3. Per the germline V gene, CDR1 is SGDLS and CDR2 is YYNGEE. V was trimmed by 2 bases and J by 0 bases, leaving 9 bases between them.

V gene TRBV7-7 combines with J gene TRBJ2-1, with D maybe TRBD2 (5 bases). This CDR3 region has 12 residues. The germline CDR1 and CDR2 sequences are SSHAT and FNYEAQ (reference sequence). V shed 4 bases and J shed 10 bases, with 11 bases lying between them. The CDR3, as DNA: TGTGCCAGCAGCTACCAGAGCGGCGAGCAGTTCTTC. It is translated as CASSYQSGEQFF.

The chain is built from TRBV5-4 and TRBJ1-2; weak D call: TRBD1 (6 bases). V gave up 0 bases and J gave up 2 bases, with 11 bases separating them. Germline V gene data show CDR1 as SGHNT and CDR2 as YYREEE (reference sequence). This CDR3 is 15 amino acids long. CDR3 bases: TGTGCCAGCAGCTTGGCAGGGGTAACCAACTATGGCTACACCTTC. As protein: CASSLAGVTNYGYTF.

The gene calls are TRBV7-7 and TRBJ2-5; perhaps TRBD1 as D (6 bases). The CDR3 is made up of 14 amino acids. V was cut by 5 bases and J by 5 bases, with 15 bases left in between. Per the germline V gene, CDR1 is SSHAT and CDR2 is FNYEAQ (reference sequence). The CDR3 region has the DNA TGTGCCAGCAGCAAGAGAGCAGGGGTTGAGACCCAGTACTTC. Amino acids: CASSKRAGVETQYF.

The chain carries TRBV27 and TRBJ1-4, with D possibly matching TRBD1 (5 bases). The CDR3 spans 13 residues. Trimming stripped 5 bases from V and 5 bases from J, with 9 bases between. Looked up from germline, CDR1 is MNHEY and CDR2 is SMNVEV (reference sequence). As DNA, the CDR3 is TGTGCCAGCAGTATTCGACAGAATGAAAAACTGTTTTTT. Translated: CASSIRQNEKLFF.

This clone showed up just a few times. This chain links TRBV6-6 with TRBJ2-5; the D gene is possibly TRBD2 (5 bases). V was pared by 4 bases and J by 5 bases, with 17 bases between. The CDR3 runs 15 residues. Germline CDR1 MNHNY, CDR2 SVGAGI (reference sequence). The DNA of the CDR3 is TGTGCCAGCAGTTCCGCCCGTAGGCCGGGGGAGACCCAGTACTTC. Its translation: CASSSARRPGETQYF.

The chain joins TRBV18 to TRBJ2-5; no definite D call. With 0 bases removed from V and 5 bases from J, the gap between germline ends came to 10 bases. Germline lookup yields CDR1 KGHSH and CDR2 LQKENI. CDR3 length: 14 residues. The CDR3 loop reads CASSPPGVEETQYF. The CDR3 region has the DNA TGTGCCAGCTCACCACCGGGCGTCGAGGAGACCCAGTACTTC.

The CDR3 coding sequence is TGTGCCAGCAGCGTTGACAGGGTCTATGGCTACACCTTC. Its translation: CASSVDRVYGYTF. V usage is TRBV5-8 and J usage is TRBJ1-2, with 7 positions matching TRBD1. The CDR3 is 13 amino acids. Losses at the gene ends were 4 bases for V and 4 bases for J; bases not matched to a gene: 4. Germline CDR1 SGHTS, CDR2 YDEGEE.

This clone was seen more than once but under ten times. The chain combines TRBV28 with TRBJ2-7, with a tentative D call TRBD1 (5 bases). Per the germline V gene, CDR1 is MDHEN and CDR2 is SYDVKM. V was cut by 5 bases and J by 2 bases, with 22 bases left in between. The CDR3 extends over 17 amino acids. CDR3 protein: CASSLNPARANTYEQYF. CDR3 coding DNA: TGTGCCAGCAGTCTCAACCCCGCCAGGGCCAATACCTACGAGCAGTACTTC.

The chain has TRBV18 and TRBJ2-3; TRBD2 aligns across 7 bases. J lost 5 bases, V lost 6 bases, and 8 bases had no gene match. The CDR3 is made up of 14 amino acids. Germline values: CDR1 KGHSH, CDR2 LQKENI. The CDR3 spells CASSPPAGVDTQYF. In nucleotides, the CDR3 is TGTGCCAGCTCCCCCCCGGCGGGAGTAGATACGCAGTATTTT.

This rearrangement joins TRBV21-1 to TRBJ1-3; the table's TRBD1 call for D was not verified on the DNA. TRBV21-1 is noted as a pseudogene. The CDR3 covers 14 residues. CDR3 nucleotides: TGTGCCAGCACCACGACACAGCCTGGAAACACCATATATTTT. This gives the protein CASTTTQPGNTIYF.

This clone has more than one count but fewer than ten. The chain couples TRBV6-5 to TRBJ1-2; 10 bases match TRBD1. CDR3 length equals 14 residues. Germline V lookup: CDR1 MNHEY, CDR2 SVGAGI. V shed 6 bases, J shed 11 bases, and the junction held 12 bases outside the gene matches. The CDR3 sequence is CASSPGTGAPLYTF. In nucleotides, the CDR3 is TGTGCCAGCAGCCCCGGGACAGGGGCGCCGTTATACACCTTC.

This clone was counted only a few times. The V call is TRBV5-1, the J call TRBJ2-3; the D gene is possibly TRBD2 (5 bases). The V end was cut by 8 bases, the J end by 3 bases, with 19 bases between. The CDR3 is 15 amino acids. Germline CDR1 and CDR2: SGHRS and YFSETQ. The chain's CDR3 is CASALGSSATDTQYF. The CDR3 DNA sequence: TGCGCCAGTGCTCTGGGGAGTTCCGCAACAGATACGCAGTATTTT.

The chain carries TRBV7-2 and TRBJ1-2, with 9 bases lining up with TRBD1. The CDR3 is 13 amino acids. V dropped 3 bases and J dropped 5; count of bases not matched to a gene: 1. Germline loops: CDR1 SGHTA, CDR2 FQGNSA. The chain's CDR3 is CASSFGQGYGYTF. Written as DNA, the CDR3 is TGTGCCAGCAGCTTTGGACAGGGGTATGGCTACACCTTC. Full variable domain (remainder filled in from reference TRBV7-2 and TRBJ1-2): GAGVSQSPSNKVTEKGKDVELRCDPISGHTALYWYRQSLGQGLEFLIYFQGNSAPDKSGLPSDRFSAERTGGSVSTLTIQRTQQEDSAVYLCASSFGQGYGYTFGSGTRLTVV.

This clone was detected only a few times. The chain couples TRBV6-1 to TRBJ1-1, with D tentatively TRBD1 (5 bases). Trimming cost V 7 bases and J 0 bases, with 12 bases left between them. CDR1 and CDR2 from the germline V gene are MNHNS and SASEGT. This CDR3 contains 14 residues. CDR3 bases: TGTGCCAGCAATAATATACAGGTGAACACTGAAGCTTTCTTT. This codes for CASNNIQVNTEAFF.

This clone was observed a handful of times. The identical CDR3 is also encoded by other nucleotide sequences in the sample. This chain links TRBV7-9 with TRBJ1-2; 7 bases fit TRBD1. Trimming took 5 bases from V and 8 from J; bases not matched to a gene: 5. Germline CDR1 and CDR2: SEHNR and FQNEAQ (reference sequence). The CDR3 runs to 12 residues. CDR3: CASSLEDRGYTF. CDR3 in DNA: TGTGCCAGCAGCCTCGAGGACAGGGGCTACACCTTC.

The CDR3 sequence is CASSSRRGGGVDGYTF. CDR3 DNA: TGTGCCAGCAGCTCAAGGCGTGGAGGGGGCGTCGATGGCTACACCTTC. The chain carries TRBV7-2 and TRBJ1-2, with TRBD1 matching over 7 bases. CDR3 size: 16 residues. Germline V gives CDR1 SGHTA, CDR2 FQGNSA. V trimming: 4 bases; J trimming: 6 bases; junction bases outside the gene matches: 14.

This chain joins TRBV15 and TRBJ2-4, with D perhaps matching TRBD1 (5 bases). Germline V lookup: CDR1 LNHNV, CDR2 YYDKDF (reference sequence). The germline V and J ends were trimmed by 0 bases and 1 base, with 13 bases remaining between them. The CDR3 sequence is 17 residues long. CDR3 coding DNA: TGTGCCACCAGCAGAGAGGTTGGCTGGGGCGCCAAAAACATTCAGTACTTC. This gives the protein CATSREVGWGAKNIQYF. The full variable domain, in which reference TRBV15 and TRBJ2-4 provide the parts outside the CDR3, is DAMVIQNPRYQVTQFGKPVTLSCSQTLNHNVMYWYQQKSSQAPKLLFHYYDKDFNNEADTPDNFQSRRPNTSFCFLDIRSPGLGDTAMYLCATSREVGWGAKNIQYFGAGTRLSVL.

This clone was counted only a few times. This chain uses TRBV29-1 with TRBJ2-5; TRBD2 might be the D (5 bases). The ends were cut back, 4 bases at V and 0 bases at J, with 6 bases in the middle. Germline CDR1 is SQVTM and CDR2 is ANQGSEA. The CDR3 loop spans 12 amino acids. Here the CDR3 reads CSVVEDQETQYF. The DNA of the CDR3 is TGCAGCGTTGTGGAGGACCAAGAGACCCAGTACTTC. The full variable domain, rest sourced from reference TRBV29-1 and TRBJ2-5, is SAVISQKPSRDICQRGTSLTIQCQVDSQVTMMFWYRQQPGQSLTLIATANQGSEATYESGFVIDKFPISRPNLTFSTLTVSNMSPEDSSIYLCSVVEDQETQYFGPGTRLLVL.

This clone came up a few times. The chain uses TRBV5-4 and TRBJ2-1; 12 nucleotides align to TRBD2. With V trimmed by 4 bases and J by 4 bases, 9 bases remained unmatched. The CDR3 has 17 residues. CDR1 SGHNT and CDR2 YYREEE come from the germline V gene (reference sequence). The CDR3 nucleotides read TGTGCCAGCAGCCCCTCGGTGACTAGCGGGAGATACAATGAGCAGTTCTTC. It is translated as CASSPSVTSGRYNEQFF. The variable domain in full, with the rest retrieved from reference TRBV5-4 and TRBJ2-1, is ETGVTQSPTHLIKTRGQQVTLRCSSQSGHNTVSWYQQALGQGPQFIFQYYREEENGRGNFPPRFSGLQFPNYSSELNVNALELDDSALYLCASSPSVTSGRYNEQFFGPGTRLTVL.

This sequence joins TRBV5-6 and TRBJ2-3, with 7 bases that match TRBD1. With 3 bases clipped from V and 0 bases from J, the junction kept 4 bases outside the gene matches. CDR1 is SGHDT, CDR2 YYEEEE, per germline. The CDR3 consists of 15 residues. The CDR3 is CASSSWDRSTDTQYF. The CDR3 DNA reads TGTGCCAGCAGCTCCTGGGACAGAAGCACAGATACGCAGTATTTT. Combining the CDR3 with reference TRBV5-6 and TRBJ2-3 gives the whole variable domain DAGVTQSPTHLIKTRGQQVTLRCSPKSGHDTVSWYQQALGQGPQFIFQYYEEEERQRGNFPDRFSGHQFPNYSSELNVNALLLGDSALYLCASSSWDRSTDTQYFGPGTRLTVL.

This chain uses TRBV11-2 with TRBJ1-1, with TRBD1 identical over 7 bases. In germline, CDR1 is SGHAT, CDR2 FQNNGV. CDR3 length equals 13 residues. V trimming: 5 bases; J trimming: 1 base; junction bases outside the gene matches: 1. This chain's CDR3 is CASSRDRNTEAFF. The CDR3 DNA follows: TGTGCCAGCAGCCGGGACAGGAACACTGAAGCTTTCTTT.

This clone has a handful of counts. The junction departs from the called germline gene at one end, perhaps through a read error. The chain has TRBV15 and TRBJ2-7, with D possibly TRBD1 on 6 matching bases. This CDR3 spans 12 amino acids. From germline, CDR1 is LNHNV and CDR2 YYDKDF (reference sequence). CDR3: CATSRDSGQPIF. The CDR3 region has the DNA TGTGCCACCAGCAGAGATTCCGGACAGCCGATTTTC.

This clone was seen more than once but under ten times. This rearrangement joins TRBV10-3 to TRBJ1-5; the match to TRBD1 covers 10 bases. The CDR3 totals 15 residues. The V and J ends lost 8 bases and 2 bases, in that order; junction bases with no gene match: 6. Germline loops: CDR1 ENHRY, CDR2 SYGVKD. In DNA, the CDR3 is TGTGCCATCGGACAGGGGGTCGGTGGCAATCAGCCCCAGCATTTT. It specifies CAIGQGVGGNQPQHF.

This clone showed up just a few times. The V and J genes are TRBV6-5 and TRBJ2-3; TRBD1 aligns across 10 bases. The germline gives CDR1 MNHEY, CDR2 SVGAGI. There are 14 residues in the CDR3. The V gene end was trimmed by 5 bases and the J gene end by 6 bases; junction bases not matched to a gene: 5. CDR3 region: CASSPGQGLDTQYF. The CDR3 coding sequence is TGTGCCAGCAGTCCGGGACAGGGGTTGGATACGCAGTATTTT.